This T cell receptor beta chain was documented in a study of graft-versus-host responses after intestinal transplantation. Looking at the study overall: Every transplant recipient was induced with anti-thymocyte globulin, then maintained on tacrolimus and steroids for 2 to 4 years.

Germline values: CDR1 SEHNR, CDR2 FQNEAQ (reference sequence). V shed 1 base and J shed 6 bases, with 7 bases lying between them. CDR3 length: 13 amino acids. The culture paired approximately 200,000 irradiated violet-dye-labeled stimulators with approximately 200,000 CFSE-labeled responders. After mixed lymphocyte reaction, dividing CD4+ and CD8+ responder T cells were sorted. This clone was recorded a few times. Profiled with immunoSEQ multiplex PCR; TCRdb holds only in-frame clones, not every one. This table holds 17,000 or so clones, about two fifths found once. The study, taken as a whole, reports: Circulating GvH clone levels at their peak were associated with HvG declines (early post-transplant). Detected in recipient marrow were GvH clones, some of which were first observed in ileum or blood.

Here the sequenced sample was alloreactive CD8+ T cells from a mixed lymphocyte reaction culture, taken before intestinal transplant. Indicated subset: CFSE-low proliferating T cells sorted from roughly 6-day pre-transplant mixed lymphocyte reaction (GvH or HvG direction). The chain joins TRBV7-9 to TRBJ2-1, with D uncertain. This receptor was identified in a human patient who received an intestinal transplant. The CDR3 DNA is TGTGCCAGCAGCTTAGGGGTTGGCAATGAGCAGTTCTTC. Its translation is CASSLGVGNEQFF. The full variable domain, with the rest looked up from reference TRBV7-9 and TRBJ2-1, is DTGVSQNPRHKITKRGQNVTFRCDPISEHNRLYWYRQTLGQGPEFLTYFQNEAQLEKSRLLSDRFSAERPKGSFSTLEIQRTEQGDSAMYLCASSLGVGNEQFFGPGTRLTVL.